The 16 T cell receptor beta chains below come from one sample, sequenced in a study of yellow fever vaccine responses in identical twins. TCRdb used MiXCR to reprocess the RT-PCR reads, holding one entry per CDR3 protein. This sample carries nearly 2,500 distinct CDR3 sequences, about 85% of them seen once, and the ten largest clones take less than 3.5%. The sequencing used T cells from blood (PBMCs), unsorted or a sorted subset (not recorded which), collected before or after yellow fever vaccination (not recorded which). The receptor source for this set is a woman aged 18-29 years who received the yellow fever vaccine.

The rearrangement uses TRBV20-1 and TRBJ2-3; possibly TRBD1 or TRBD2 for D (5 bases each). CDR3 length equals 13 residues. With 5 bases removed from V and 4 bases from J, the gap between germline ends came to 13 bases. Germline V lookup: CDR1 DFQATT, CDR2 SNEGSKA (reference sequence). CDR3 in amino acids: CSAAPGPSDTQYF. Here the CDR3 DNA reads TGCAGTGCTGCACCGGGACCCTCAGATACGCAGTATTTT.

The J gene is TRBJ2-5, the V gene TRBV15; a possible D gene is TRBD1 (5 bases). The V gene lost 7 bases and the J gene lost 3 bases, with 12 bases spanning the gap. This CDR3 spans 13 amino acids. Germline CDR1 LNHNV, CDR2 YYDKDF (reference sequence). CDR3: CATNLGREETQYF. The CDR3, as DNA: TGTGCCACCAACCTGGGGCGTGAAGAGACCCAGTACTTC. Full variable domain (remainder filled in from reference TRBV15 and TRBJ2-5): DAMVIQNPRYQVTQFGKPVTLSCSQTLNHNVMYWYQQKSSQAPKLLFHYYDKDFNNEADTPDNFQSRRPNTSFCFLDIRSPGLGDTAMYLCATNLGREETQYFGPGTRLLVL.

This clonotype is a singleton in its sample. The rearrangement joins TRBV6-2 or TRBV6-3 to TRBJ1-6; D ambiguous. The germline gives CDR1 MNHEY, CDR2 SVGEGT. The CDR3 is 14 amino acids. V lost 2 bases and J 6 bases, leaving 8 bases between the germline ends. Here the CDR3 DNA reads TGTGCCAGCAGTTACACGGAGGCTAATTCACCCCTCCACTTT. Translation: CASSYTEANSPLHF.

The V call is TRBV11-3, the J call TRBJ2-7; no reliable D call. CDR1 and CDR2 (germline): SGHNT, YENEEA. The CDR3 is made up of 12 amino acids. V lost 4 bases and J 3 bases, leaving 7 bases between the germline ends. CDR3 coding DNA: TGTGCCAGCAGCTCAGATGACTACGAGCAGTACTTC. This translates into CASSSDDYEQYF. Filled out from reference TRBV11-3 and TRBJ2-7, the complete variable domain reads EAGVVQSPRYKIIEKKQPVAFWCNPISGHNTLYWYLQNLGQGPELLIRYENEEAVDDSQLPKDRFSAERLKGVDSTLKIQPAELGDSAVYLCASSSDDYEQYFGPGTRLTVT.

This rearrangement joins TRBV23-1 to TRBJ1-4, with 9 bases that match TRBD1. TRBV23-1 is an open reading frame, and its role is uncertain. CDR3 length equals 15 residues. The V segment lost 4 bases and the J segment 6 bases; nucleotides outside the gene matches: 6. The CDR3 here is CASSPDRGWYEKLFF. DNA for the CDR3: TGCGCCAGCAGTCCCGACAGGGGGTGGTATGAAAAACTGTTTTTT.

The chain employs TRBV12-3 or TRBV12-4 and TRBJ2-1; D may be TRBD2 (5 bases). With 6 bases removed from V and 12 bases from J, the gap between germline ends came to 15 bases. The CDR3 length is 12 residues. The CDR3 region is CASSPSGELQFF. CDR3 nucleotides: TGTGCCAGCAGCCCAAGTGGGGAGCTGCAGTTCTTC.

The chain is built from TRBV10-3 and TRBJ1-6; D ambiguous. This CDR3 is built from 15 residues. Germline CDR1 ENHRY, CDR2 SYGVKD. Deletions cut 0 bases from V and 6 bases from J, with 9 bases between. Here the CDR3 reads CAISESRLTNSPLHF. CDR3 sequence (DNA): TGTGCCATCAGTGAGTCTCGGCTTACTAATTCACCCCTCCACTTT.

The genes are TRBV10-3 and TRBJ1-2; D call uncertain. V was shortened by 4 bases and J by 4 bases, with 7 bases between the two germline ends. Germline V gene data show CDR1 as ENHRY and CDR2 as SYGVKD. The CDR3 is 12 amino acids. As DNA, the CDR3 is TGTGCCATCAGTGGGGCAGGCTATGGCTACACCTTC. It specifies CAISGAGYGYTF.

The CDR3 nucleotides read TGCGCCAGCAGTCGGACCCACGGAGAGCAGTTCTTC. Its protein is CASSRTHGEQFF. The V gene is TRBV10-1, the J gene TRBJ2-1; no firm D call. Trimming took 5 bases from V and 10 from J, leaving 12 bases between them. The CDR3 consists of 12 residues. Germline V gene data show CDR1 as WNHNN and CDR2 as SYGVQD (reference sequence).

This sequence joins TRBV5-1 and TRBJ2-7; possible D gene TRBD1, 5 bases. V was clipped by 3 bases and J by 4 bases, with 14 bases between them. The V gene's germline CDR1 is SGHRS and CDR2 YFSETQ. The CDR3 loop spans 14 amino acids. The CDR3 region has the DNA TGCGCCAGCAGCTCGGCAGGGATACAGTACGAGCAGTACTTC. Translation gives CASSSAGIQYEQYF. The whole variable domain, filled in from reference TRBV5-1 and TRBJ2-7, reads KAGVTQTPRYLIKTRGQQVTLSCSPISGHRSVSWYQQTPGQGLQFLFEYFSETQRNKGNFPGRFSGRQFSNSRSEMNVSTLELGDSALYLCASSSAGIQYEQYFGPGTRLTVT.

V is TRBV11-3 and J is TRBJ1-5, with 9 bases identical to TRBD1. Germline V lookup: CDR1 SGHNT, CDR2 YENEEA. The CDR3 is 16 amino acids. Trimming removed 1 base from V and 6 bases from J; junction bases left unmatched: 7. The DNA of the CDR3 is TGTGCCAGCAGCTTAGGTAGACAGGGGGGTAGTCAGCCCCAGCATTTT. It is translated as CASSLGRQGGSQPQHF.

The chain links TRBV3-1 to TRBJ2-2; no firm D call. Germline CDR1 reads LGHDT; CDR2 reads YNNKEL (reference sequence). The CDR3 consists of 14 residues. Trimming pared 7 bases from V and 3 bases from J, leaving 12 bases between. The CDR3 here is CASTLGSHTGELFF. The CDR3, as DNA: TGTGCCAGCACCCTAGGATCCCACACCGGGGAGCTGTTTTTT. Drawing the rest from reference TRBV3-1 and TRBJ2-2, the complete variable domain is DTAVSQTPKYLVTQMGNDKSIKCEQNLGHDTMYWYKQDSKKFLKIMFSYNNKELIINETVPNRFSPKSPDKAHLNLHINSLELGDSAVYFCASTLGSHTGELFFGEGSRLTVL.

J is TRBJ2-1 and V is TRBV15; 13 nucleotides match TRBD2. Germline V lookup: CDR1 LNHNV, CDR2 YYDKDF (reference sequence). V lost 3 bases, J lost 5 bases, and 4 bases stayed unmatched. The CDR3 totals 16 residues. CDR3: CATSRGTSGDHNEQFF. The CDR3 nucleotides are TGTGCCACCAGCAGGGGGACTAGCGGGGACCACAATGAGCAGTTCTTC.

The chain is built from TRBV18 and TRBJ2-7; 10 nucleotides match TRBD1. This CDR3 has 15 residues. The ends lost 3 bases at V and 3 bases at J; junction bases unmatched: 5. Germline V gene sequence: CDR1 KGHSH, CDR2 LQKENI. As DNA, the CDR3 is TGTGCCAGCTCACCTTCCGGACAGGGGGGCTACGAGCAGTACTTC. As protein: CASSPSGQGGYEQYF.

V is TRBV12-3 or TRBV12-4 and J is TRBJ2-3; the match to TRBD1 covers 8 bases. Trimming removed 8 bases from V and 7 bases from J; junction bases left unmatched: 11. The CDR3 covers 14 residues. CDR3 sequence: CASEGTGPFHTQYF. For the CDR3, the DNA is TGTGCCAGCGAGGGGACAGGCCCCTTCCATACGCAGTATTTT.

The chain's CDR3 is CASSVLIREETQYF. The CDR3 bases are TGTGCCAGCAGCGTACTTATCCGGGAAGAGACCCAGTACTTC. V gene TRBV12-3 or TRBV12-4 combines with J gene TRBJ2-5; D remains unclear. This CDR3 has 14 amino acids. Trimming took off 6 bases at V and 3 bases at J, with 14 bases between the two ends.